The 17 T cell receptor beta chains in this list originate from one sample, sequenced in a study of T-cell reconstitution after alpha-beta-depleted transplantation in children. Unique molecular identifiers were used to barcode this TCRbeta library. One entry per CDR3 protein results from TCRdb running MiXCR on the PCR reads. The sample has some 250,000 distinct CDR3 sequences, approximately 12% seen once. The starting material was PBMCs from the stem cell graft donor, obtained from the stem cell graft. The receptors were gathered from a human donor who donated a stem cell graft to a child with acute lymphoblastic leukemia.

The table lists this clonotype with many counts. V gene TRBV6-5 combines with J gene TRBJ1-1, with D tentatively TRBD1 (5 bases). The germline V and J ends were trimmed by 2 bases and 1 base, with 8 bases remaining between them. This CDR3 region has 14 residues. Germline values: CDR1 MNHEY, CDR2 SVGAGI. The CDR3 loop reads CASSYVGGNTEAFF. CDR3 nucleotide sequence: TGTGCCAGCAGTTACGTCGGGGGGAACACTGAAGCTTTCTTT.

This clonotype was found many times. This rearrangement joins TRBV28 to TRBJ1-1, with D hard to call. Between the trimmed V and J ends, which lost 5 bases and 1 base, there was a span of 8 bases. Germline-derived CDR1 and CDR2 are MDHEN and SYDVKM. There are 13 residues in the CDR3. This CDR3 is CASSTRQNTEAFF. The CDR3 bases are TGTGCCAGCAGTACCCGACAGAACACTGAAGCTTTCTTT.

The table lists this clonotype with many counts. The rearrangement uses TRBV12-3 or TRBV12-4 and TRBJ1-3; D not certain. The CDR3 contains 12 residues. The V end was cut by 7 bases, the J end by 4 bases, with 8 bases between. The CDR3 protein is CASTLWGNTIYF. CDR3 in DNA: TGTGCCAGCACCCTTTGGGGAAACACCATATATTTT.

This clonotype was observed a handful of times. The chain links TRBV6-6 to TRBJ1-2; no reliable D call. The CDR3 length is 13 residues. The germline V and J ends were trimmed by 2 bases and 7 bases, with 11 bases remaining between them. Germline assignment: CDR1 MNHNY and CDR2 SVGAGI (reference sequence). The CDR3 spells CASSYPVHPGYTF. The CDR3 coding sequence is TGTGCCAGCAGTTACCCGGTCCACCCTGGCTACACCTTC.

This clonotype was detected many times. The V and J genes are TRBV5-1 and TRBJ2-6; 7 bases fit TRBD2. J gave up 5 bases and V 0 bases, and 5 bases lay outside the gene matches. The CDR3 is 16 residues long. Germline V gives CDR1 SGHRS, CDR2 YFSETQ. CDR3 nucleotides: TGCGCCAGCAGCTTGGGGGAGGGGCCTAGGGCCAACGTCCTGACTTTC. The encoded protein is CASSLGEGPRANVLTF.

This clonotype was seen repeatedly, ten times or more. The genes are TRBV12-3 or TRBV12-4 and TRBJ2-2, with a tentative D call TRBD2 (5 bases). Trimming pared 0 bases from V and 4 bases from J, leaving 6 bases between. The CDR3 spans 14 residues. CDR3 DNA: TGTGCCAGCAGTTTAGCGGGGAGCACCGGGGAGCTGTTTTTT. This encodes CASSLAGSTGELFF.

This clonotype was observed a handful of times. V is TRBV3-1 and J is TRBJ2-3, with D perhaps TRBD2 (6 bases). The V gene lost 7 bases and the J gene lost 0 bases, with 20 bases spanning the gap. Per the germline V gene, CDR1 is LGHDT and CDR2 is YNNKEL (reference sequence). The CDR3 has 17 residues. The CDR3 DNA reads TGTGCCAGCACCCACCACGTGCCTAGCGCCAGCACAGATACGCAGTATTTT. Protein product: CASTHHVPSASTDTQYF.

This clonotype appeared many times. The rearrangement joins TRBV29-1 to TRBJ2-7, with 9 bases matching TRBD1. The trim removed 2 bases at V and 4 bases at J, leaving 6 bases unmatched. Germline V gene sequence: CDR1 SQVTM, CDR2 ANQGSEA. The CDR3 runs 14 residues. CDR3 region: CSVEYRGQSYEQYF. The CDR3, as DNA: TGCAGCGTTGAATACAGGGGGCAGAGTTACGAGCAGTACTTC.

This clonotype was counted ten times or more. This chain joins TRBV20-1 and TRBJ2-7; 8 positions match TRBD2. This CDR3 region has 14 residues. Germline V gene sequence: CDR1 DFQATT, CDR2 SNEGSKA (reference sequence). V gave up 2 bases and J gave up 5 bases; unmatched junction bases: 8. The CDR3 protein is CSARQPGLVDEQYF. The CDR3 nucleotides read TGCAGTGCTAGACAACCGGGACTAGTCGACGAGCAGTACTTC.

This clonotype was detected ten times or more. The chain uses TRBV9 and TRBJ2-7; D not resolved. Trimming took 4 bases from V and 2 from J, leaving 13 bases between them. The CDR3 covers 14 residues. Germline CDR1 reads SGDLS; CDR2 reads YYNGEE. CDR3 bases: TGTGCCAGCAGCCCAAGTAGAATCCCCTACGAGCAGTACTTC. This sequence encodes CASSPSRIPYEQYF.

V usage is TRBV5-4 and J usage is TRBJ2-5, with 9 bases that match TRBD1. The germline CDR1 and CDR2 sequences are SGHNT and YYREEE (reference sequence). This CDR3 has 16 residues. V lost 3 bases, J lost 5 bases, and 11 bases stayed unmatched. The CDR3 region is CASSSTGTGRQETQYF. In DNA, the CDR3 is TGTGCCAGCAGCTCGACCGGGACAGGGCGTCAGGAGACCCAGTACTTC.

This clonotype was seen ten or more times. CDR3 region: CASSPYGQSPLHF. The CDR3 nucleotides read TGTGCCAGCAGCCCCTATGGGCAATCACCCCTCCACTTT. V usage is TRBV3-1 and J usage is TRBJ1-6; unclear D gene. This CDR3 contains 13 residues. From germline, CDR1 is LGHDT and CDR2 YNNKEL (reference sequence). The ends were cut back, 4 bases at V and 10 bases at J, with 11 bases in the middle.

At least ten counts were recorded for this clonotype. The chain joins TRBV20-1 to TRBJ2-7, with 11 bases fitting TRBD2. The CDR3 is made up of 13 amino acids. CDR1 is DFQATT, CDR2 SNEGSKA, per germline (reference sequence). Trimming cost V 7 bases and J 2 bases; bases outside gene matches: 4. The CDR3 DNA reads as TGCAGTGTGACTAGCGGGAAAGCCTACGAGCAGTACTTC. Protein sequence: CSVTSGKAYEQYF.

This clonotype was observed a handful of times. The gene calls are TRBV20-1 and TRBJ2-3; D unclear. Between the trimmed V and J ends, which lost 0 bases and 6 bases, there was a span of 22 bases. CDR3 length: 17 residues. Germline loops: CDR1 DFQATT, CDR2 SNEGSKA (reference sequence). CDR3 in DNA: TGCAGTGCTAGAGACGCCGGGCTAGAGTCCTGGTTGGATACGCAGTATTTT. Residues: CSARDAGLESWLDTQYF.

A remark on this clonotype: This sequence may be a read error, since a much larger clone differs from it by one base. This chain uses TRBV18 with TRBJ2-7; D not certain. The V and J ends lost 5 bases and 5 bases respectively, with 16 bases between them. CDR3 size: 14 residues. The germline gives CDR1 KGHSH, CDR2 LQKENI. CDR3 sequence reads: CASSAYTGPNEQYF. CDR3 coding DNA: TGTGCCAGCTCAGCGTACACCGGGCCGAACGAGCAGTACTTC. Drawing the rest from reference TRBV18 and TRBJ2-7, the complete variable domain is NAGVMQNPRHLVRRRGQEARLRCSPMKGHSHVYWYRQLPEEGLKFMVYLQKENIIDESGMPKERFSAEFPKEGPSILRIQQVVRGDSAAYFCASSAYTGPNEQYFGPGTRLTVT.

The sample holds many counts of this clonotype. This chain joins TRBV12-3 or TRBV12-4 and TRBJ2-7; no definite D call. There are 15 residues in the CDR3. Trimming stripped 3 bases from V and 0 bases from J, with 12 bases between. CDR3 DNA: TGTGCCAGCAGTTTCAGTGGCAGGAGCTCCTACGAGCAGTACTTC. Translating gives CASSFSGRSSYEQYF.

This clonotype was seen many times. This chain uses TRBV28 with TRBJ1-2; unclear D gene. Germline assignment: CDR1 MDHEN and CDR2 SYDVKM. The CDR3 is 13 residues long. The V and J ends lost 6 bases and 5 bases respectively, with 13 bases between them. The DNA of the CDR3 is TGTGCCAGCAGCCCGCGGCGGGTATATGGCTACACCTTC. Translating it yields CASSPRRVYGYTF.